These 22 T cell receptor beta chains originate from one sample sequenced in a study of blood T cell repertoires in COVID-19. Sequencing was performed with immunoSEQ multiplex PCR; in TCRdb, only in-frame clones are kept and a portion is missing. This sample yields roughly 110,000 clones, of which roughly 84% are seen a single time; approximately 4.4% belongs to the top ten. The sequencing input was peripheral blood. The receptors originated from a human donor in a cohort sampled during active COVID-19.

A remark on this clone: This same CDR3 is encoded by further DNA sequences in the sample. The chain recombines TRBV29-1 with TRBJ2-5; D gene uncertain. CDR1 and CDR2 (germline): SQVTM, ANQGSEA. With 6 bases removed from V and 3 bases from J, the gap between germline ends came to 8 bases. The CDR3 totals 11 residues. This CDR3 reads CSVVSEETQYF. CDR3 nucleotides: TGCAGCGTCGTGTCAGAAGAGACCCAGTACTTC. Full variable domain (remainder filled in from reference TRBV29-1 and TRBJ2-5): SAVISQKPSRDICQRGTSLTIQCQVDSQVTMMFWYRQQPGQSLTLIATANQGSEATYESGFVIDKFPISRPNLTFSTLTVSNMSPEDSSIYLCSVVSEETQYFGPGTRLLVL.

This chain uses TRBV27 with TRBJ1-4, with TRBD1 matching over 7 bases. The CDR3 has 14 amino acids. Germline V CDR1 and CDR2: MNHEY, SMNVEV (reference sequence). The trim removed 5 bases at V and 7 bases at J, leaving 7 bases unmatched. Written as DNA, the CDR3 is TGTGCCAGCAGTACGGTCGGACAGGTTGAAAAACTGTTTTTT. It encodes CASSTVGQVEKLFF. The full variable domain, rest sourced from reference TRBV27 and TRBJ1-4, is EAQVTQNPRYLITVTGKKLTVTCSQNMNHEYMSWYRQDPGLGLRQIYYSMNVEVTDKGDVPEGYKVSRKEKRNFPLILESPSPNQTSLYFCASSTVGQVEKLFFGSGTQLSVL.

This rearrangement joins TRBV7-5 to TRBJ2-7; the table's D call, TRBD2, was not checked against the DNA. TRBV7-5 is reported as a pseudogene. The length of the CDR3 is 16 residues. The chain's CDR3 is CVRSLLAGPSSYEQYV. The CDR3, as DNA: TGTGTCAGAAGCTTACTAGCGGGCCCCAGCTCCTACGAGCAGTACGTC.

The genes are TRBV7-9 and TRBJ2-7, with 14 positions matching TRBD2. Germline V CDR1 and CDR2: SEHNR, FQNEAQ (reference sequence). The CDR3 is 14 amino acids. Losses at the gene ends were 3 bases for V and 6 bases for J; bases not matched to a gene: 1. The CDR3: CASSLGLAGAEQYF. The CDR3 DNA sequence: TGTGCCAGCAGCTTGGGACTAGCGGGAGCCGAGCAGTACTTC.

The genes are TRBV7-2 and TRBJ1-6; possible D gene TRBD1, 6 bases. Germline-derived CDR1 and CDR2 are SGHTA and FQGNSA. The V and J ends lost 6 bases and 0 bases respectively, with 21 bases between them. CDR3 length: 19 residues. In nucleotides, the CDR3 is TGTGCCAGCAGAAAAACAGGGTATTCGATGAGCTCCTATAATTCACCCCTCCACTTT. Translation gives CASRKTGYSMSSYNSPLHF.

The sample holds a few counts of this clone. The chain combines TRBV4-3 with TRBJ1-6, with D possibly TRBD1 on 5 matching bases. The CDR3 covers 15 residues. V was shortened by 0 bases and J by 7 bases, with 10 bases between the two germline ends. Germline-derived CDR1 and CDR2 are LGHNA and YSLEER. CDR3 sequence reads: CASSQDLTANSPLHF. CDR3 in DNA: TGCGCCAGCAGCCAAGATCTGACAGCGAATTCACCCCTCCACTTT.

The genes are TRBV4-3 and TRBJ1-2; maybe TRBD1 (5 bases). V lost 4 bases, J lost 2 bases, and 8 bases lay in between. In germline, CDR1 is LGHNA, CDR2 YSLEER. The length of the CDR3 is 13 residues. CDR3 sequence reads: CASSPGGNYGYTF. The CDR3 DNA follows: TGCGCCAGCAGCCCGGGGGGGAACTATGGCTACACCTTC.

The V call is TRBV7-2, the J call TRBJ2-4; TRBD1 agrees at 9 bases. The CDR3 sequence is 17 residues long. J was trimmed by 2 bases and V by 1 base; bases with no gene match: 6. Germline V CDR1 and CDR2: SGHTA, FQGNSA. CDR3 nucleotide sequence: TGTGCCAGCAGCTTAGATCGCACAGGGGGCCCCAAAAACATTCAGTACTTC. Residues: CASSLDRTGGPKNIQYF.

The table lists this clone with a count of one. V usage is TRBV28 and J usage is TRBJ2-3; 11 nucleotides agree with TRBD2. Trimming cost V 5 bases and J 9 bases; bases outside gene matches: 10. This CDR3 is built from 15 residues. CDR1 is MDHEN and CDR2 is SYDVKM in the germline V gene. Written as DNA, the CDR3 is TGTGCCAGCAGTCCAATAGCGGGAGGGCCAAGGACGCAGTATTTT. Its translation: CASSPIAGGPRTQYF.

The rearrangement links TRBV9 to TRBJ1-1; 10 bases are shared with TRBD1. Per the germline V gene, CDR1 is SGDLS and CDR2 is YYNGEE. J was trimmed by 4 bases and V by 2 bases; bases with no gene match: 2. CDR3 length equals 14 residues. CDR3 amino acids: CASSVDRGGTEAFF. The CDR3 DNA reads as TGTGCCAGCAGCGTGGACAGGGGGGGCACTGAAGCTTTCTTT.

This clone has a single count. The gene calls are TRBV3-1 (or the pseudogene TRBV3-2) and TRBJ1-2; TRBD1 is a possible D gene (6 bases). CDR3 length: 15 residues. CDR1 is LGHDT, CDR2 YNNKEL, per germline (reference sequence). Trimming took 0 bases from V and 4 from J, leaving 12 bases between them. CDR3 in amino acids: CASSQDQLQGYGYTF. In nucleotides, the CDR3 is TGTGCCAGCAGCCAAGATCAGCTACAGGGCTATGGCTACACCTTC.

This chain uses TRBV20-1 with TRBJ2-1; no firm D call. The CDR3 covers 10 residues. From germline, CDR1 is DFQATT and CDR2 SNEGSKA (reference sequence). V was clipped by 5 bases and J by 10 bases, with 9 bases between them. CDR3 residues: CSAYEAEQFF. The CDR3 DNA reads TGCAGTGCTTACGAGGCAGAGCAGTTCTTC.

CDR3 bases: TGTGCCATCAGCCTAACTAGCGGGACTAGCACAGATACGCAGTATTTT. Its protein is CAISLTSGTSTDTQYF. V and J are TRBV10-3 and TRBJ2-3, with 10 bases matching TRBD2. V lost 6 bases to trimming and J lost 0 bases; unmatched junction nucleotides: 6. The CDR3 is 16 amino acids. Looked up from germline, CDR1 is ENHRY and CDR2 is SYGVKD.

This clone was seen only once. The V and J genes are TRBV4-3 and TRBJ1-3, with D hard to call. The V end lost 4 bases, the J end lost 0 bases, and 7 bases lay between the germline ends. The CDR3 consists of 14 residues. Per germline, CDR1 LGHNA and CDR2 YSLEER. The CDR3, as DNA: TGCGCCAGCAGCCCCGGGATCTCTGGAAACACCATATATTTT. This sequence encodes CASSPGISGNTIYF.

In its sample, this clone was seen once. This chain connects TRBV18 to TRBJ2-2, with D perhaps matching TRBD2 (6 bases). V lost 5 bases and J lost 4, with 11 bases in between. The CDR3 has 14 residues. Germline V CDR1 and CDR2: KGHSH, LQKENI. The CDR3 sequence is CASSNRRGTGELFF. The CDR3 nucleotides are TGTGCCAGCTCAAACAGGCGGGGCACCGGGGAGCTGTTTTTT.

V is TRBV19 and J is TRBJ1-2, with 8 bases that match TRBD1. The length of the CDR3 is 15 residues. V trimming: 7 bases; J trimming: 7 bases; junction bases outside the gene matches: 14. Germline assignment: CDR1 LNHDA and CDR2 SQIVND (reference sequence). CDR3 DNA: TGTGCCAGTACCATCTATCTTACAGGGGGAGTTGGCTACACCTTC. It codes for CASTIYLTGGVGYTF.

This sequence joins TRBV6-6 and TRBJ2-5; weak D call: TRBD1 (5 bases). This CDR3 has 13 amino acids. CDR1 MNHNY and CDR2 SVGAGI come from the germline V gene (reference sequence). Trimming cost V 10 bases and J 1 base, with 13 bases left between them. CDR3 region: CAISWGGQETQYF. As DNA, the CDR3 is TGTGCCATCTCCTGGGGCGGCCAAGAGACCCAGTACTTC.

This rearrangement joins TRBV19 to TRBJ2-2; 7 bases line up with TRBD1. This CDR3 comprises 14 residues. Per the germline V gene, CDR1 is LNHDA and CDR2 is SQIVND (reference sequence). With V trimmed by 6 bases and J by 5 bases, 6 bases remained unmatched. This CDR3 reads CASRVDRVTGELFF. The DNA of the CDR3 is TGTGCCAGTAGGGTAGACAGGGTTACCGGGGAGCTGTTTTTT. Complete variable domain (other parts from reference TRBV19 and TRBJ2-2): DGGITQSPKYLFRKEGQNVTLSCEQNLNHDAMYWYRQDPGQGLRLIYYSQIVNDFQKGDIAEGYSVSREKKESFPLTVTSAQKNPTAFYLCASRVDRVTGELFFGEGSRLTVL.

The rearrangement links TRBV28 to TRBJ2-7, with 9 bases matching TRBD1. Trimming took 7 bases from V and 4 from J; bases not matched to a gene: 17. The germline V gene encodes CDR1 MDHEN and CDR2 SYDVKM. There are 17 residues in the CDR3. CDR3 protein: CASTRGLQGAYPYEQYF. CDR3 DNA: TGTGCCAGCACCCGGGGCCTACAGGGGGCTTACCCATACGAGCAGTACTTC.

The chain carries TRBV7-9 and TRBJ2-3; D not certain. Trimming left V 4 bases short and J 2 bases short, with 7 bases between. The V gene's germline CDR1 is SEHNR and CDR2 FQNEAQ (reference sequence). The CDR3 runs 13 residues. The CDR3 region is CASSSSPTDTQYF. CDR3 nucleotide sequence: TGTGCCAGCAGCTCTTCCCCCACAGATACGCAGTATTTT.

This clone was seen more than once but under ten times. The chain joins TRBV5-1 to TRBJ2-1, with 8 bases matching TRBD1. Trimming took 4 bases from V and 6 from J; bases not matched to a gene: 6. Looked up from germline, CDR1 is SGHRS and CDR2 is YFSETQ. CDR3 length equals 14 residues. Written as DNA, the CDR3 is TGCGCCAGCAGCGAGAATACAGGGGGCAATGAGCAGTTCTTC. As protein: CASSENTGGNEQFF.

In this sample, this clone turned up a few times. This rearrangement joins TRBV14 to TRBJ1-2, with D perhaps TRBD1 (5 bases). Germline CDR1 and CDR2: SGHDN and FVKESK. V was clipped by 2 bases and J by 2 bases, with 12 bases between them. CDR3 length: 15 residues. The CDR3: CASSQMPGWNYGYTF. CDR3 sequence (DNA): TGTGCCAGCAGCCAAATGCCAGGGTGGAACTATGGCTACACCTTC.